The 7 T cell receptor beta chains reported below all come from one sample, sequenced in a study of cytomegalovirus exposure and HLA in healthy donors. Researchers ran the PCR with 60 Vbeta and 13 Jbeta primers. Libraries were prepared by immunoSEQ multiplex PCR; TCRdb keeps only in-frame clonotypes and omits some of them. Of about 160,000 clones in the sample, 60% to 85% were seen once. Input material: PBMCs. The receptors here all came from a man between 35 and 55 years old in good health and CMV-seropositive.

With regard to this clone: One end of the junction fails to match germline, which may point to a read error. The rearrangement joins TRBV7-9 to TRBJ1-5; D is uncertain. CDR1 and CDR2 (germline): SEHNR, FQNEAQ (reference sequence). The length of the CDR3 is 17 residues. CDR3 amino acids: CSSSFSTTTEANQPQHF. Written as DNA, the CDR3 is TGTTCCAGCAGCTTCTCAACGACTACAGAGGCAAATCAGCCCCAGCATTTT.

The chain employs TRBV5-8 and TRBJ2-3; 7 bases are a match to TRBD2. V dropped 7 bases and J dropped 0; count of bases not matched to a gene: 5. Germline lookup yields CDR1 SGHTS and CDR2 YDEGEE. The CDR3 is 14 residues long. DNA for the CDR3: TGTGCCAGCGGCCTAGCGGCTAGCACAGATACGCAGTATTTT. Protein product: CASGLAASTDTQYF.

The chain employs TRBV21-1 and TRBJ2-5; the D segment call TRBD2 is taken from the table without a DNA check. TRBV21-1 represents a pseudogene. This CDR3 spans 17 amino acids. The CDR3, as DNA: TGTGCCAGCAGCAAAGTTCGCACCGGCGGGATCCAAGAGACCCAGTACTTC. Protein product: CASSKVRTGGIQETQYF.

V gene TRBV5-1 combines with J gene TRBJ2-1; D is ambiguous. The CDR3 loop spans 13 amino acids. V lost 4 bases and J lost 7, with 12 bases in between. Germline-derived CDR1 and CDR2 are SGHRS and YFSETQ. The CDR3 spells CASSPDPENEQFF. The DNA of the CDR3 is TGCGCCAGCAGCCCCGACCCGGAGAATGAGCAGTTCTTC.

This clone was counted a single time. The chain has TRBV4-3 and TRBJ2-6; D unresolved. Looked up from germline, CDR1 is LGHNA and CDR2 is YSLEER. CDR3 length equals 17 residues. V gave up 0 bases and J gave up 0 bases, with 9 bases separating them. The CDR3: CASSQDPHSSGANVLTF. The CDR3, as DNA: TGCGCCAGCAGCCAAGACCCCCACAGCTCTGGGGCCAACGTCCTGACTTTC.

This sequence joins TRBV19 and TRBJ2-1; 10 nucleotides line up with TRBD2. The trim removed 5 bases at V and 12 bases at J, leaving 10 bases unmatched. Germline V gives CDR1 LNHDA, CDR2 SQIVND (reference sequence). This CDR3 region has 14 residues. This CDR3 reads CASSLAGDVERQFF. The CDR3 DNA sequence: TGTGCCAGTAGTCTAGCGGGAGATGTGGAGAGGCAGTTCTTC. Complete variable domain (other parts from reference TRBV19 and TRBJ2-1): DGGITQSPKYLFRKEGQNVTLSCEQNLNHDAMYWYRQDPGQGLRLIYYSQIVNDFQKGDIAEGYSVSREKKESFPLTVTSAQKNPTAFYLCASSLAGDVERQFFGPGTRLTVL.

Concerning this clone itself: The sample carries other DNA sequences with the same CDR3. Here the CDR3 DNA reads TGTGCCAGCAGCTCCGGGACTAGCGGGAGATACGAGCAGTACTTC. This codes for CASSSGTSGRYEQYF. The J gene is TRBJ2-7, the V gene TRBV5-4, with TRBD2 identical over 14 bases. The V gene end was trimmed by 3 bases and the J gene end by 4 bases; junction bases not matched to a gene: 3. The CDR3 covers 15 residues. CDR1 and CDR2 from the germline V gene are SGHNT and YYREEE (reference sequence). The full variable domain, completed using reference TRBV5-4 and TRBJ2-7, is ETGVTQSPTHLIKTRGQQVTLRCSSQSGHNTVSWYQQALGQGPQFIFQYYREEENGRGNFPPRFSGLQFPNYSSELNVNALELDDSALYLCASSSGTSGRYEQYFGPGTRLTVT.